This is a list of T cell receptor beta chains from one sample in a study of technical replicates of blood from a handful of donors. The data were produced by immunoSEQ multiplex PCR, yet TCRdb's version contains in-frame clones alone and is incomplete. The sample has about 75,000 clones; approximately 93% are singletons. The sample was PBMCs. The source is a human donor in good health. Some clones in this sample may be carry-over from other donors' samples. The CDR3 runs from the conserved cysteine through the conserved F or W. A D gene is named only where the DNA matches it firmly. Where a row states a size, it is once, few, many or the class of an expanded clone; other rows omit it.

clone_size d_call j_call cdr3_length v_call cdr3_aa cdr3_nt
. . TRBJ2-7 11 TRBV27 CASKNTYEQYF TGTGCCAGCAAAAATACCTACGAGCAGTACTTC
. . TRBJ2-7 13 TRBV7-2 CASSLDPRLKQYF TGTGCCAGCAGCTTAGATCCGAGACTGAAGCAGTACTTC
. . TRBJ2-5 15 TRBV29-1 CSVDRPTGRQETQYF TGCAGCGTTGATCGCCCGACAGGGAGGCAAGAGACCCAGTACTTC
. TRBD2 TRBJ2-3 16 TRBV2 CASSLRTSGSTDTQYF TGTGCCAGCAGTCTCAGGACTAGCGGGAGCACAGATACGCAGTATTTT
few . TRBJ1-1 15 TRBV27 CASSLSRGGHTEAFF TGTGCCAGCAGTTTATCGCGTGGGGGCCACACTGAAGCTTTCTTT
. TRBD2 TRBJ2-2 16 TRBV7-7 CASSLQGAGGTGELFF TGTGCCAGCAGCTTACAAGGCGCGGGAGGTACCGGGGAGCTGTTTTTT
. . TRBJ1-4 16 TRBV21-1 CASSTRQGGLDEKLFF TGTGCCAGCAGCACCCGACAGGGGGGGTTGGATGAAAAACTGTTTTTT
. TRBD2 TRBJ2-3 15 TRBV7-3 CASSRSGGAVDTQYF TGTGCCAGCAGCCGTAGCGGGGGGGCGGTAGATACGCAGTATTTT
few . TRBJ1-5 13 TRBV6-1 CASMRAVGQPQHF TGTGCCAGCATGAGGGCGGTCGGTCAGCCCCAGCATTTT
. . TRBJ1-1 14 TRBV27 CASSFKGGGTEAFF TGTGCCAGCAGTTTTAAGGGCGGGGGCACTGAAGCTTTCTTT
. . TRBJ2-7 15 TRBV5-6 CASSLRLLSSYEQYF TGTGCCAGCAGCTTGCGTCTCCTGAGCTCCTACGAGCAGTACTTC
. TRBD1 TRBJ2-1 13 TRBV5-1 CASKGQGVIEQFF TGCGCCAGCAAGGGACAGGGGGTGATTGAGCAGTTCTTC
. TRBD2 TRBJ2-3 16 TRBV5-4 CASSSVAGKVTDTQYF TGTGCCAGCAGCTCTGTAGCGGGGAAAGTCACAGATACGCAGTATTTT
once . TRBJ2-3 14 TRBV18 CASSLARVPDTQYF TGTGCCAGCTCCCTGGCGAGGGTCCCAGATACGCAGTATTTT
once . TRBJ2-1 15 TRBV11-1 CASSLVSGEYNEQFF TGTGCCAGCAGCTTAGTAAGCGGAGAGTACAATGAGCAGTTCTTC
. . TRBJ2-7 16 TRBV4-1 CASSHSYGGPAYEQYF TGCGCCAGCAGCCACTCCTACGGGGGGCCGGCCTACGAGCAGTACTTC
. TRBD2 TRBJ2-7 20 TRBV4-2 CASSQVLRVLASGDPYEQYF TGTGCCAGCAGCCAAGTCCTGCGGGTTCTCGCTAGCGGGGACCCCTACGAGCAGTACTTC
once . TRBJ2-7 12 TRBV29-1 CSVGQNSYEQYF TGCAGCGTAGGACAGAACTCCTACGAGCAGTACTTC
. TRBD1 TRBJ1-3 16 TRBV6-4 CASSDSAGGSGNTIYF TGTGCCAGCAGTGACTCGGCAGGGGGCTCTGGAAACACCATATATTTT
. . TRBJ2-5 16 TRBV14 CASSHRGILKNPTQYF TGTGCCAGCAGCCATCGAGGTATTCTAAAGAATCCGACCCAGTACTTC
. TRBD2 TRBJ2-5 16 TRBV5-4 CASSSPSVAGGETQYF TGTGCCAGCAGCTCCCCTTCAGTAGCGGGAGGGGAGACCCAGTACTTC
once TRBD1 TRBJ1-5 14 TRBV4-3 CASSQTWTGQPQHF TGCGCCAGCAGCCAAACCTGGACAGGTCAGCCCCAGCATTTT
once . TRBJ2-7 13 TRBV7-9 CASSLGQFYEQYF TGTGCCAGCAGCTTAGGACAGTTCTACGAGCAGTACTTC
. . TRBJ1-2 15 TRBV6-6 CASSWAPEGKDGYTF TGTGCCAGCAGTTGGGCCCCGGAAGGAAAGGATGGCTACACCTTC
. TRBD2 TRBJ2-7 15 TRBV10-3 CAIRGTSGLSYEQYF TGTGCCATCAGAGGGACTAGCGGGCTCTCCTACGAGCAGTACTTC
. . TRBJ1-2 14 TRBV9 CASSVSGVNYGYTF TGTGCCAGCAGCGTATCGGGGGTTAACTATGGCTACACCTTC
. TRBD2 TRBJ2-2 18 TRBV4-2 CASSQEAIAGGNTGELFF TGTGCCAGCAGCCAAGAGGCGATAGCGGGGGGAAACACCGGGGAGCTGTTTTTT
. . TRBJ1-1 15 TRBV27 CASSLRGGMNTEAFF TGTGCCAGCAGTTTACGGGGTGGGATGAACACTGAAGCTTTCTTT
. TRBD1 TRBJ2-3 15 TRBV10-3 CAISARTGAADTQYF TGTGCCATCAGCGCAAGGACAGGGGCAGCAGATACGCAGTATTTT
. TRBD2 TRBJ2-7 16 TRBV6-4 CASNWAGAPPLDEQYF TGTGCCAGCAATTGGGCGGGAGCCCCCCCCCTTGACGAGCAGTACTTC
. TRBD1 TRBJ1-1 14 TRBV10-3 CATQRDRGNTEAFF TGTGCCACACAAAGGGACAGGGGAAACACTGAAGCTTTCTTT
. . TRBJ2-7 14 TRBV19 CASSPTRTGNEQYF TGTGCCAGTAGTCCCACGCGTACAGGGAACGAGCAGTACTTC
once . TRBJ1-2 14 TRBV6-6 CASSQPGGNYGYTF TGTGCCAGCAGCCAACCGGGGGGAAACTATGGCTACACCTTC
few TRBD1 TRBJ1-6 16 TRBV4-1 CASSQIPGQGSSPLHF TGCGCCAGCAGCCAGATCCCGGGACAGGGGAGTTCACCCCTCCACTTT
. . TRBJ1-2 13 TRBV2 CASSEDRSRPYTF TGTGCCAGCAGTGAGGACAGATCTCGTCCCTACACCTTC
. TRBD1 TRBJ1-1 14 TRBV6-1 CASSEQGAGTEAFF TGTGCCAGCAGCGAACAGGGGGCTGGTACTGAAGCTTTCTTT
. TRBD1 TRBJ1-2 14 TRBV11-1 CASSPQGAPHGYTF TGTGCCAGCAGCCCACAGGGGGCTCCCCATGGCTACACCTTC
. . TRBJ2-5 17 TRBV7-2 CASSLAMGPQYQETQYF TGTGCCAGCAGCTTAGCGATGGGCCCCCAGTACCAAGAGACCCAGTACTTC
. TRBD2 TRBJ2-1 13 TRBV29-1 CSVERLAGGEQFF TGCAGCGTTGAACGGCTAGCGGGAGGGGAGCAGTTCTTC
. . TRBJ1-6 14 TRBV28 CASRPGSYNSPLHF TGTGCCAGCAGACCGGGTTCCTATAATTCACCCCTCCACTTT
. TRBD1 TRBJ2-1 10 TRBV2 CAIGQGEQFF TGTGCCATCGGACAGGGCGAGCAGTTCTTC
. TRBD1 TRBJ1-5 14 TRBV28 CASRPTTGNQPQHF TGTGCCAGCAGACCTACGACAGGGAATCAGCCCCAGCATTTT
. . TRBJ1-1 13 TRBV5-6 CASSSGGGTEAFF TGTGCCAGCAGCTCTGGGGGAGGAACTGAAGCTTTCTTT
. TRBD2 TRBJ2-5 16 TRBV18 CASSPLLASYQETQYF TGTGCCAGCTCACCACTACTAGCGAGCTATCAAGAGACCCAGTACTTC
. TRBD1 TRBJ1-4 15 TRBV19 CASNSGDSLNEKLFF TGTGCCAGTAACTCAGGGGACAGCCTTAATGAAAAACTGTTTTTT
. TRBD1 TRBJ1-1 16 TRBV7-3 CASSLFGTAINTEAFF TGTGCCAGCAGCTTATTTGGGACAGCGATTAACACTGAAGCTTTCTTT
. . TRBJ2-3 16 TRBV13 CASSSDRLEKTDTQYF TGTGCCAGCAGCTCCGACCGACTGGAAAAAACAGATACGCAGTATTTT
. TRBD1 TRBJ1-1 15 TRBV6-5 CASSHRTGMNTEAFF TGTGCCAGCAGCCACCGGACAGGGATGAACACTGAAGCTTTCTTT
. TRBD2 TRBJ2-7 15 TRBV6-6 CASSPGLAGFYEQYF TGTGCCAGCAGCCCGGGACTAGCGGGATTCTACGAGCAGTACTTC
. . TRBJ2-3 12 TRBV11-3 CASGHAQGTQYF TGTGCCAGCGGACACGCTCAGGGGACGCAGTATTTT
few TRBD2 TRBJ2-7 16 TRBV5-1 CASSSEGGGGTREQYF TGCGCCAGCAGCTCGGAAGGCGGGGGGGGAACCCGCGAGCAGTACTTC
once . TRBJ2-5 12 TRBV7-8 CASSLGQETQYF TGTGCCAGCAGCTTAGGCCAGGAGACCCAGTACTTC
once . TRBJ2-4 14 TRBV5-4 CASSPGVTKNIQYF TGTGCCAGCAGCCCAGGGGTAACCAAAAACATTCAGTACTTC
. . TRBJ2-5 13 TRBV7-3 CASSPGGQETQYF TGTGCCAGCAGCCCCGGCGGGCAAGAGACCCAGTACTTC